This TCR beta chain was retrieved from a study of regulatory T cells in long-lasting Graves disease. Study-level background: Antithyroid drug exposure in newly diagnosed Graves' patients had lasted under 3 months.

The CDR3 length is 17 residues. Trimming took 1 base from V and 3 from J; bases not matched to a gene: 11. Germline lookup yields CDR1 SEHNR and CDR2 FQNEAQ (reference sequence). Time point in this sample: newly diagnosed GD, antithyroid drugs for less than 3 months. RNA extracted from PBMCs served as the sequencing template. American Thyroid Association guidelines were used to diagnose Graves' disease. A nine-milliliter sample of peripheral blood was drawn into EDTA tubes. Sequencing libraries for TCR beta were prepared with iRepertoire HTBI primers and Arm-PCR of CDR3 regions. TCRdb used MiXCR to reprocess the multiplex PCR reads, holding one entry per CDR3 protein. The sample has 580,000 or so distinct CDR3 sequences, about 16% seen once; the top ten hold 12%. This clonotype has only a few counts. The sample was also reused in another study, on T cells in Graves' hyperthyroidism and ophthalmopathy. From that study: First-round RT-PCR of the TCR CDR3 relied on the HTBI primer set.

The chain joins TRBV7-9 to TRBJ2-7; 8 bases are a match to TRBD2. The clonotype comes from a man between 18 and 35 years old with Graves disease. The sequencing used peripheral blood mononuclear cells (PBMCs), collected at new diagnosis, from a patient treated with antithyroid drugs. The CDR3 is CASSLGRLASDVYEQYF. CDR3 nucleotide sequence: TGTGCCAGCAGCTTAGGGAGACTAGCGTCGGATGTCTACGAGCAGTACTTC.